These 17 T cell receptor beta chains came from one sample sequenced in a study of vaccination effects on CD4 cells after COVID-19. No antigens are known for them. Sequencing was preceded by expansion of antigen-specific CD4+ T cells with viral peptide pools in the ViraFEST assay. Following an approximately ten-day culture, CD4+ T cells were purified. Vaccine recipients, nucleocapsid antibody negative, had no prior SARS-CoV-2 infection. TCRdb's table, derived via immunoSEQ multiplex PCR, lists solely in-frame clones and lacks some. Found here are tens of thousands of clones, 76% of them singletons; the top ten hold about 3%. The sample consisted of CD4+ T cells from PBMCs cultured with HCoV-NL63 spike peptides, taken before COVID-19 vaccination. These receptors were collected from a human donor who received a COVID-19 vaccine.

The chain combines TRBV7-2 with TRBJ1-4, with D tentatively TRBD1 (6 bases). V lost 1 base to trimming and J lost 8 bases, with 14 bases between them. This CDR3 contains 15 residues. Germline CDR1 and CDR2: SGHTA and FQGNSA. CDR3 amino acids: CASSLGGGYREKLFF. The CDR3 DNA reads as TGTGCCAGCAGCTTAGGTGGGGGCTACCGAGAAAAACTGTTTTTT.

The chain uses TRBV6-5 and TRBJ1-2, with D uncertain. The CDR3 runs to 13 residues. V gave up 7 bases and J gave up 4 bases, with 13 bases separating them. Germline CDR1 is MNHEY and CDR2 is SVGAGI. CDR3 loop: CASTLRAGYGYTF. In DNA form, the CDR3 reads TGTGCCAGCACCCTCCGGGCGGGCTATGGCTACACCTTC.

This chain connects TRBV10-2 to TRBJ2-1, with TRBD1 matching 10 bases. In germline, CDR1 is WSHSY, CDR2 SAAADI. V lost 11 bases and J lost 8; bases outside the gene matches: 12. The CDR3 sequence is 14 residues long. This CDR3 reads CAAKGTGEGYEQFF. The CDR3 bases are TGCGCCGCGAAGGGGACAGGGGAAGGCTATGAGCAGTTCTTC.

The gene calls are TRBV28 and TRBJ1-6, with TRBD1 as a possible D gene (5 bases). The length of the CDR3 is 16 residues. In germline, CDR1 is MDHEN, CDR2 SYDVKM. The V end lost 3 bases, the J end lost 9 bases, and 18 bases lay between the germline ends. The CDR3: CASSFVDAGFLSPLHF. CDR3 coding DNA: TGTGCCAGCAGTTTTGTCGATGCAGGGTTTCTTTCACCCCTCCACTTT. The variable domain in full, completed from reference TRBV28 and TRBJ1-6, reads DVKVTQSSRYLVKRTGEKVFLECVQDMDHENMFWYRQDPGLGLRLIYFSYDVKMKEKGDIPEGYSVSREKKERFSLILESASTNQTSMYLCASSFVDAGFLSPLHFGNGTRLTVT.

The chain combines TRBV15 with TRBJ1-2; D unclear. Trimming left V 0 bases short and J 8 bases short, with 13 bases between. Germline assignment: CDR1 LNHNV and CDR2 YYDKDF (reference sequence). The CDR3 is 14 amino acids. The CDR3 region is CATSRDRGIMGYTF. The CDR3 DNA follows: TGTGCCACCAGCAGAGACAGAGGAATAATGGGCTACACCTTC.

The table lists this clone with a count of one. V and J are TRBV5-1 and TRBJ1-2; D is unclear. Trimming took off 2 bases at V and 1 base at J, with 6 bases between the two ends. The CDR3 is 13 amino acids. Germline assignment: CDR1 SGHRS and CDR2 YFSETQ. DNA for the CDR3: TGCGCCAGCAGCTTATACAGTAACTATGGCTACACCTTC. This translates into CASSLYSNYGYTF.

The chain is built from TRBV4-1 and TRBJ2-1, with TRBD2 matching over 11 bases. From germline, CDR1 is MGHRA and CDR2 YSYEKL. The length of the CDR3 is 18 residues. The trim removed 1 base at V and 4 bases at J, leaving 9 bases unmatched. The CDR3 here is CASSQGVSSGGQYNEQFF. Written as DNA, the CDR3 is TGCGCCAGCAGCCAAGGCGTCTCTAGCGGGGGGCAATACAATGAGCAGTTCTTC.

Only one count was recorded for this clone. This chain uses TRBV7-2 with TRBJ2-3; D might be TRBD2 (5 bases). In germline, CDR1 is SGHTA, CDR2 FQGNSA. This CDR3 has 14 amino acids. Trimming left V 6 bases short and J 6 bases short, with 16 bases between. Here the CDR3 reads CASRPTLASDTQYF. The CDR3 coding sequence is TGTGCCAGCAGACCCACTCTAGCTTCCGATACGCAGTATTTT.

V is TRBV5-1 and J is TRBJ1-1; TRBD1 is a possible D gene (5 bases). The ends were cut back, 0 bases at V and 4 bases at J, with 13 bases in the middle. In germline, CDR1 is SGHRS, CDR2 YFSETQ. The CDR3 runs 15 residues. The CDR3 nucleotides read TGCGCCAGCAGCTTGGTGGGGGGTTGGGGCACTGAAGCTTTCTTT. Protein product: CASSLVGGWGTEAFF. Supplemented by reference TRBV5-1 and TRBJ1-1, the full variable domain reads KAGVTQTPRYLIKTRGQQVTLSCSPISGHRSVSWYQQTPGQGLQFLFEYFSETQRNKGNFPGRFSGRQFSNSRSEMNVSTLELGDSALYLCASSLVGGWGTEAFFGQGTRLTVV.

CDR3 protein: CASSLGWSGANVLTF. The CDR3 coding sequence is TGTGCCAGCAGCTTAGGATGGTCTGGGGCCAACGTCCTGACTTTC. The chain joins TRBV7-2 to TRBJ2-6; D not certain. V was pared by 1 base and J by 1 base, with 5 bases between. Looked up from germline, CDR1 is SGHTA and CDR2 is FQGNSA. The CDR3 spans 15 residues. The full variable domain, rest sourced from reference TRBV7-2 and TRBJ2-6, is GAGVSQSPSNKVTEKGKDVELRCDPISGHTALYWYRQSLGQGLEFLIYFQGNSAPDKSGLPSDRFSAERTGGSVSTLTIQRTQQEDSAVYLCASSLGWSGANVLTFGAGSRLTVL.

The chain couples TRBV20-1 to TRBJ1-1; D is ambiguous. The CDR3 runs to 11 residues. CDR1 and CDR2 (germline): DFQATT, SNEGSKA (reference sequence). V shed 8 bases and J shed 4 bases, with 11 bases lying between them. The CDR3 reads CSPREGTEAFF. DNA for the CDR3: TGCAGTCCAAGAGAGGGCACTGAAGCTTTCTTT.

This clone was counted a single time. The V call is TRBV15, the J call TRBJ2-3; D may be TRBD1 (6 bases). Germline-derived CDR1 and CDR2 are LNHNV and YYDKDF (reference sequence). CDR3 size: 14 residues. Between the trimmed V and J ends, which lost 3 bases and 2 bases, there was a span of 9 bases. The CDR3 sequence: CATSRGTLTDTQYF. The DNA for the CDR3 is TGTGCCACCAGCAGGGGGACACTCACAGATACGCAGTATTTT.

The chain has TRBV18 and TRBJ2-1; tentative D call: TRBD1 (6 bases). Trimming stripped 2 bases from V and 4 bases from J, with 12 bases between. This CDR3 contains 15 residues. CDR1 is KGHSH, CDR2 LQKENI, per germline. The CDR3: CASSPRQGRYNEQFF. The CDR3 region has the DNA TGTGCCAGCTCACCAAGGCAGGGGCGGTACAATGAGCAGTTCTTC.

The V and J genes are TRBV11-2 and TRBJ1-1; D remains ambiguous. V was pared by 4 bases and J by 1 base, with 4 bases between. The germline V gene has CDR1 SGHAT and CDR2 FQNNGV. The CDR3 is 12 amino acids. The chain's CDR3 is CASSWTNTEAFF. CDR3 nucleotide sequence: TGTGCCAGCAGCTGGACGAACACTGAAGCTTTCTTT.

The chain carries TRBV7-8 and TRBJ2-1; 12 bases agree with TRBD2. The V gene end was trimmed by 2 bases and the J gene end by 4 bases; junction bases not matched to a gene: 15. CDR1 SGHVS and CDR2 FQNEAQ come from the germline V gene. The CDR3 extends over 20 amino acids. The CDR3 sequence is CASSLYRTSGDDVVYNEQFF. In nucleotides, the CDR3 is TGTGCCAGCAGCTTATACCGGACTAGCGGGGATGACGTAGTGTACAATGAGCAGTTCTTC.

This clone has only one observation. The chain links TRBV6-6 to TRBJ2-1; the match to TRBD2 covers 10 bases. After removal of 7 bases from V and 6 bases from J, the junction contained 9 bases not matched to a gene. The CDR3 sequence is 15 residues long. Germline values: CDR1 MNHNY, CDR2 SVGAGI (reference sequence). CDR3 amino acids: CASTPKLAGTNEQFF. Here the CDR3 DNA reads TGTGCCAGCACCCCCAAACTAGCGGGGACCAATGAGCAGTTCTTC.

V gene TRBV2 combines with J gene TRBJ1-5; D gene unclear. This CDR3 is 14 amino acids long. V was pared by 7 bases and J by 4 bases, with 14 bases between. The germline V gene has CDR1 SNHLY and CDR2 FYNNEI. CDR3 region: CASTGIGSNQPQHF. In DNA, the CDR3 is TGTGCCAGCACTGGGATTGGGAGTAATCAGCCCCAGCATTTT.